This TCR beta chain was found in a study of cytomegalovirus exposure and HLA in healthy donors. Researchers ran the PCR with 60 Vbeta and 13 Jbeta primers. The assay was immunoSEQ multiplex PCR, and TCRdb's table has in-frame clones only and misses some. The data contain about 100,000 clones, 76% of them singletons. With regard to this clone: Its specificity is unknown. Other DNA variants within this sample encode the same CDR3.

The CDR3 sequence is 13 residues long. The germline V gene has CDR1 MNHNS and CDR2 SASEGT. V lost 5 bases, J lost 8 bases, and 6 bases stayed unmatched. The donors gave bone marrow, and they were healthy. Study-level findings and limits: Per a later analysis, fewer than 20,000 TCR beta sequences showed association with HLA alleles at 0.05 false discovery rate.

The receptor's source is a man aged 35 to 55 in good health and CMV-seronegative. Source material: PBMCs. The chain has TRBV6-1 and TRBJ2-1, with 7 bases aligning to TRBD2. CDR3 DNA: TGTGCCAGCAGTCCAAGGCGGGGGTATGAGCAGTTCTTC. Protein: CASSPRRGYEQFF.